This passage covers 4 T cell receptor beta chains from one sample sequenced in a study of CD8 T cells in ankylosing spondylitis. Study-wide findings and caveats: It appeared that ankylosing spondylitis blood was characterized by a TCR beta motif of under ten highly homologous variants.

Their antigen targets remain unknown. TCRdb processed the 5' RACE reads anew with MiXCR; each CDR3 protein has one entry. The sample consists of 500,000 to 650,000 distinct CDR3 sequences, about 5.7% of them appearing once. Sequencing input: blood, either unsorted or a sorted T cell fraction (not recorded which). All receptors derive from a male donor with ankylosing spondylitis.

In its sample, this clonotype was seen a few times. CDR3 DNA: TGTGCCAGCAGCTTTTCCTTCGATACGCAGTATTTT. It yields the protein CASSFSFDTQYF. This chain uses TRBV7-2 with TRBJ2-3; D not resolved. This CDR3 has 12 amino acids. Germline V CDR1 and CDR2: SGHTA, FQGNSA. Trimming removed 3 bases at V and 6 bases at J, with 7 bases between. Drawing the rest from reference TRBV7-2 and TRBJ2-3, the complete variable domain is GAGVSQSPSNKVTEKGKDVELRCDPISGHTALYWYRQSLGQGLEFLIYFQGNSAPDKSGLPSDRFSAERTGGSVSTLTIQRTQQEDSAVYLCASSFSFDTQYFGPGTRLTVL.

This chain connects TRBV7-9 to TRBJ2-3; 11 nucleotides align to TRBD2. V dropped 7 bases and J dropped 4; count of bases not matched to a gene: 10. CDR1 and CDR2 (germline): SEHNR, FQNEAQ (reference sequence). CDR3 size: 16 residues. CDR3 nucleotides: TGTGCCAGCACCTCTAGTAGCGGGGGGGGCCCAGATACGCAGTATTTT. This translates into CASTSSSGGGPDTQYF.

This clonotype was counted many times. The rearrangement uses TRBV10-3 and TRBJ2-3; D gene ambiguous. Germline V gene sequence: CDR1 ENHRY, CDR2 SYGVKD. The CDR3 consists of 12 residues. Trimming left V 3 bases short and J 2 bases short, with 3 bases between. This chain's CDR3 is CAISDNTDTQYF. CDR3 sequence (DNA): TGTGCCATCAGTGACAACACAGATACGCAGTATTTT.

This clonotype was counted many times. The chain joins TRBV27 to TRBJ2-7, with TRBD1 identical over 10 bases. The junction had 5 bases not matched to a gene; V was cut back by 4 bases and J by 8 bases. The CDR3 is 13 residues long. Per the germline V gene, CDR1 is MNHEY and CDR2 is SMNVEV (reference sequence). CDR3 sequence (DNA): TGTGCCAGCAGTTCCTCGACAGGGGGCAAGCAGTACTTC. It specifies CASSSSTGGKQYF.